This T cell receptor (beta chain) was captured in a study of shared clonotypes between healthy human individuals. The study, taken as a whole, reports: Estimated richness was generally greater in naive than memory subsets.

Original methodology: For the immunoSEQ data, sequences were junction-only without quality scores, so filtering differed. Measured with immunoSEQ multiplex PCR; TCRdb has only the in-frame clones, and not every one. The V and J calls and clone size are taken from that table; D and trimming were inferred from the DNA. Of over a million clones in the sample, 75% to 80% were seen once. The donors were all Caucasian adults (living in Nashville, Tennessee). Naive CD45RA+ and memory CD45RA-negative subsets were split from CD4+ cells. The CDR3 has 16 amino acids. Germline V lookup: CDR1 SGHNT, CDR2 YYREEE (reference sequence). The J segment lost 6 bases and the V segment lost 4 bases, leaving 14 bases of the junction unmatched. On this clone: Its antigen remains unidentified.

Sequenced: memory CD4+ T cells from PBMCs. Subset defined: CD45RA-negative fraction. The chain joins TRBV5-4 to TRBJ2-7; 9 bases are a match to TRBD2. The origin of this receptor is a man younger than 35 in good health. Some clones in this sample may be carry-over from other donors' samples. This CDR3 reads CASSPHRGDSGGEQYF. The CDR3 DNA reads TGTGCCAGCAGCCCGCATCGTGGGGATAGCGGGGGCGAGCAGTACTTC.